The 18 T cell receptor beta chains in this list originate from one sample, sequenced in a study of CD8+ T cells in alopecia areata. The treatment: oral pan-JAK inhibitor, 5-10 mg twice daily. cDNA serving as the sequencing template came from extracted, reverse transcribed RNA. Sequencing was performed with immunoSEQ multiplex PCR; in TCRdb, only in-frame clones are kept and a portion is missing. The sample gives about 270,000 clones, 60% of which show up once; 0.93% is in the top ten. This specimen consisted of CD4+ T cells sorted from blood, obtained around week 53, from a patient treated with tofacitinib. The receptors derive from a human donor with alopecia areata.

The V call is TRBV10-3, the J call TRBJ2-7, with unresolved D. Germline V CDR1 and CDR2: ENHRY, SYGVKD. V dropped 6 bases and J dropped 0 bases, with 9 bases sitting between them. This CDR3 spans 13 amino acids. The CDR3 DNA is TGTGCCATCAGAATCCCGAGCTCCTACGAGCAGTACTTC. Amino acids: CAIRIPSSYEQYF.

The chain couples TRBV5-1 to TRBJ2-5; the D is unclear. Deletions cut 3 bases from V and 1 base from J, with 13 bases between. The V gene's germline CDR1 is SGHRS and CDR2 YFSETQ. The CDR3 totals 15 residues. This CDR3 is CASSSDYVAQETQYF. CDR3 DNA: TGCGCCAGCAGCTCGGATTATGTGGCCCAAGAGACCCAGTACTTC.

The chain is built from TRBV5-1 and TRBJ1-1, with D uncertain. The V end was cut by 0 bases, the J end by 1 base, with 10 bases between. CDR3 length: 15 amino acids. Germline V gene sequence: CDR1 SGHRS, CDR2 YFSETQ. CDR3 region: CASSLGRPGNTEAFF. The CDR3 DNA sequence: TGCGCCAGCAGCTTGGGCCGGCCCGGGAACACTGAAGCTTTCTTT.

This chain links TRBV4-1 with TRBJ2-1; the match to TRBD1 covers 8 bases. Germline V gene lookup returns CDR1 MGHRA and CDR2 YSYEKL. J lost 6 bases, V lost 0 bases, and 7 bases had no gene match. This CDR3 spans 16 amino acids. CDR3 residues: CASSQDWTGLINEQFF. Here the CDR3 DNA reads TGCGCCAGCAGCCAAGATTGGACAGGGCTAATCAATGAGCAGTTCTTC.

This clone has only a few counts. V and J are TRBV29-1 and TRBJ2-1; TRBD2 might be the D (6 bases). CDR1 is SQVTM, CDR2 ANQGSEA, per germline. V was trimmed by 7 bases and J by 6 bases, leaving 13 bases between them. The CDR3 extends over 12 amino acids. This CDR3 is CSGAPGSNEQFF. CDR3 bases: TGCAGCGGGGCTCCCGGGAGCAATGAGCAGTTCTTC.

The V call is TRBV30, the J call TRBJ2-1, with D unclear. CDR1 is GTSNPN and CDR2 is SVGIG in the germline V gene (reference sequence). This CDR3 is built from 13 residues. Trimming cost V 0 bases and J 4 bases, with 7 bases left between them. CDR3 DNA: TGTGCCTGGAGTGTACGCCGATACAATGAGCAGTTCTTC. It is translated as CAWSVRRYNEQFF.

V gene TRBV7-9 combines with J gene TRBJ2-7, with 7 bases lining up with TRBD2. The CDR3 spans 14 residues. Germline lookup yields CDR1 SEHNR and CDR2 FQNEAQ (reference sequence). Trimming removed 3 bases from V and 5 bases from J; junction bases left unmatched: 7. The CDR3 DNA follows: TGTGCCAGCAGCTTGGGGCGGGGGTTCGACGAGCAGTACTTC. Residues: CASSLGRGFDEQYF. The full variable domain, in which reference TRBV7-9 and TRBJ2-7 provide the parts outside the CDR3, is DTGVSQNPRHKITKRGQNVTFRCDPISEHNRLYWYRQTLGQGPEFLTYFQNEAQLEKSRLLSDRFSAERPKGSFSTLEIQRTEQGDSAMYLCASSLGRGFDEQYFGPGTRLTVT.

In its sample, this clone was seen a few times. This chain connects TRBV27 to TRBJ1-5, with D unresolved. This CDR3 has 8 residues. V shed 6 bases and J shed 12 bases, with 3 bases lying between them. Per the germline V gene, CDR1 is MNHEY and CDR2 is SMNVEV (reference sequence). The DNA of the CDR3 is TGTGCCAGCAGCTTCCAGCATTTT. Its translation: CASSFQHF.

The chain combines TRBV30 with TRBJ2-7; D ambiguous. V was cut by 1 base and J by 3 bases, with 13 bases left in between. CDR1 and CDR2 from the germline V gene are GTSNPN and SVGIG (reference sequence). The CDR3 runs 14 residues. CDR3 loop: CAWSGPGRHYEQYF. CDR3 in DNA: TGTGCCTGGAGTGGCCCCGGACGGCACTACGAGCAGTACTTC.

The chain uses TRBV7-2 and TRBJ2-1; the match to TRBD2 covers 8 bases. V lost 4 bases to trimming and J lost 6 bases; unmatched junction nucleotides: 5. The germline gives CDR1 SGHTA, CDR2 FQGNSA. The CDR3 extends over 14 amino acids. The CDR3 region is CASSSTGGTNEQFF. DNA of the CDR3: TGTGCCAGCAGCTCTACGGGGGGGACCAATGAGCAGTTCTTC.

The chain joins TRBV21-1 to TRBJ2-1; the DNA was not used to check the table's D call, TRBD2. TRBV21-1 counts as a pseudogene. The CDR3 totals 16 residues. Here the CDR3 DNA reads TGTGCCAGCAGCAAAGGGAGACCTAACTCCTACAATGAGCAGTTCTTC. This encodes CASSKGRPNSYNEQFF.

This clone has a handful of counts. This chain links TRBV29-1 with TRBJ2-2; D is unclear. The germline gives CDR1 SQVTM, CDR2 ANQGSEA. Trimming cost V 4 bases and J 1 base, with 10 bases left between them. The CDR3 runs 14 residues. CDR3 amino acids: CSVGAGVNTGELFF. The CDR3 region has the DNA TGCAGCGTTGGTGCTGGGGTGAACACCGGGGAGCTGTTTTTT.

In DNA form, the CDR3 reads TGTGCCAGCAGCTTAGCCCAGGGGGCAAACATTCAGTACTTC. This codes for CASSLAQGANIQYF. This rearrangement joins TRBV11-2 to TRBJ2-4; 8 bases are a match to TRBD1. Trimming took 1 base from V and 6 from J; bases not matched to a gene: 2. The CDR3 runs to 14 residues. CDR1 and CDR2 from the germline V gene are SGHAT and FQNNGV. Full variable domain (missing parts from reference TRBV11-2 and TRBJ2-4): EAGVAQSPRYKIIEKRQSVAFWCNPISGHATLYWYQQILGQGPKLLIQFQNNGVVDDSQLPKDRFSAERLKGVDSTLKIQPAKLEDSAVYLCASSLAQGANIQYFGAGTRLSVL.

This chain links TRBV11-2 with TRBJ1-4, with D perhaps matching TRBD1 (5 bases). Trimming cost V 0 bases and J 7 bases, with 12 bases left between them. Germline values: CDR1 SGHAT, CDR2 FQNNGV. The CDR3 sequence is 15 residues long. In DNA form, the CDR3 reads TGTGCCAGCAGCTTAGATGGGGCGTTTGGTGAAAAACTGTTTTTT. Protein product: CASSLDGAFGEKLFF.

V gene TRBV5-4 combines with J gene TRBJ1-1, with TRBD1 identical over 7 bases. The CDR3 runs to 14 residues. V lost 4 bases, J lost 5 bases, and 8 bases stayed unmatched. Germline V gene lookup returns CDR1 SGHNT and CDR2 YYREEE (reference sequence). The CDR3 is CASSPRQGQTEAFF. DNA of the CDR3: TGTGCCAGCAGCCCAAGACAGGGCCAGACTGAAGCTTTCTTT.

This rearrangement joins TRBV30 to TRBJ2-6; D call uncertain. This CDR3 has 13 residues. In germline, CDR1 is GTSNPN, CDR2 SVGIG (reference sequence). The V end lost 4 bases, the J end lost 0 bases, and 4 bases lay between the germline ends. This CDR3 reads CAWKVSGANVLTF. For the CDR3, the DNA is TGTGCCTGGAAGGTCTCTGGGGCCAACGTCCTGACTTTC.

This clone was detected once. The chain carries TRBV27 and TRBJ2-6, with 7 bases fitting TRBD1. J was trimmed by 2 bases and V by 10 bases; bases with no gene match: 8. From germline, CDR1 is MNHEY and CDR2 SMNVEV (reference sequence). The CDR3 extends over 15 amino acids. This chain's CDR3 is CATRQGATGANVLTF. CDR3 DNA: TGTGCCACCAGACAGGGAGCAACTGGGGCCAACGTCCTGACTTTC.

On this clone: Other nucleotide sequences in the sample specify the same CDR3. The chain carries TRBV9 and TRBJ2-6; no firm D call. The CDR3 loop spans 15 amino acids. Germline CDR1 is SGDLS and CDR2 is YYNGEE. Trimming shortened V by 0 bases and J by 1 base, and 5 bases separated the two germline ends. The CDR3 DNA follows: TGTGCCAGCAGCGTAGTAGGGTCTGGGGCCAACGTCCTGACTTTC. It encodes CASSVVGSGANVLTF.